This section outlines one TCR beta chain sequence together with its context. Antigen: not known. The PCR contained 60 Vbeta and 13 Jbeta primers. Sequenced by immunoSEQ multiplex PCR; TCRdb stores in-frame clones only, minus some. This sample carries roughly 200,000 clones, roughly 74% of them seen once, and the ten largest clones take approximately 1.8%. These data belong to a study of cytomegalovirus exposure and HLA in healthy donors. Study overall: Most donors, 70% to 85% of 350 to 450 genotyped, fell in the Caucasian-associated ancestry cluster. General study results and limits: There were some V segments, including TRBV6-2 and TRBV6-3, excluded as indistinguishable.

The CDR3 covers 15 residues. Germline-derived CDR1 and CDR2 are SEHNR and FQNEAQ (reference sequence). With 4 bases clipped from V and 6 bases from J, the junction kept 8 bases outside the gene matches. Sequencing used PBMCs. This chain links TRBV7-9 with TRBJ1-2; 10 nucleotides match TRBD1. The TCR comes from a woman aged 30 to 39 in good health and CMV-seronegative. The CDR3 is CASSWDRGGKDGYTF. CDR3 in DNA: TGTGCCAGCAGCTGGGACAGGGGCGGTAAGGATGGCTACACCTTC. The complete variable domain, with remaining parts taken from reference TRBV7-9 and TRBJ1-2, reads DTGVSQNPRHKITKRGQNVTFRCDPISEHNRLYWYRQTLGQGPEFLTYFQNEAQLEKSRLLSDRFSAERPKGSFSTLEIQRTEQGDSAMYLCASSWDRGGKDGYTFGSGTRLTVV.